Shown below are 5 T cell receptor beta chains from a single sample sequenced in a study of T cells in localized non-small cell lung cancer. Clones were read by immunoSEQ multiplex PCR, and TCRdb kept only the in-frame ones, dropping some. The table records over a thousand clones, approximately 37% of them present only once. The starting material was lung tumor tissue, obtained before any cancer treatment. Receptors were obtained from a male donor aged 60 or older with stage I squamous cell lung carcinoma.

CDR3 DNA: TGTGCCAGCAGAATCGGAGGGGGGACACAGAACACTGAAGCTTTCTTT. This encodes CASRIGGGTQNTEAFF. The gene calls are TRBV6-4 and TRBJ1-1; D is perhaps TRBD1 (6 bases). Germline CDR1 MRHNA, CDR2 SNTAGT. Trimming cost V 6 bases and J 1 base, with 18 bases left between them. CDR3 size: 16 residues.

The gene calls are TRBV6-8 and TRBJ1-1; D is unclear. Germline CDR1 reads MNHGY; CDR2 reads SAAAGT. The CDR3 is made up of 12 amino acids. Trimming removed 11 bases at V and 3 bases at J, with 13 bases between. CDR3 in amino acids: CAPEARYTEAFF. The CDR3 DNA reads TGTGCCCCAGAAGCCAGGTACACTGAAGCTTTCTTT.

CDR3 coding DNA: TGTGCCATCAGTGAGGGGGTTAGCAATCAGCCCCAGCATTTT. As protein: CAISEGVSNQPQHF. The rearrangement joins TRBV10-3 to TRBJ1-5; D is unresolved. The V end lost 2 bases, the J end lost 0 bases, and 5 bases lay between the germline ends. Germline CDR1 is ENHRY and CDR2 is SYGVKD. This CDR3 is built from 14 residues.

This chain links TRBV19 with TRBJ1-1; D may be TRBD1 (6 bases). CDR3 length equals 15 residues. Trimming stripped 6 bases from V and 6 bases from J, with 20 bases between. Per germline, CDR1 LNHDA and CDR2 SQIVND (reference sequence). The CDR3 DNA reads as TGTGCCAGTAGCCCGGGGGAAGCGGGGGCTTCTGAAGCTTTCTTT. Protein sequence: CASSPGEAGASEAFF.

This clone occurred a few times. This chain joins TRBV19 and TRBJ1-1, with D possibly matching TRBD1 (5 bases). V lost 3 bases and J lost 4, with 9 bases in between. Germline CDR1 LNHDA, CDR2 SQIVND (reference sequence). This CDR3 is built from 13 residues. The CDR3 bases are TGTGCCAGTAGTATGCAGGGAGCCACTGAAGCTTTCTTT. Amino acids: CASSMQGATEAFF. Using reference TRBV19 and TRBJ1-1 for the parts outside the CDR3, the full variable domain is DGGITQSPKYLFRKEGQNVTLSCEQNLNHDAMYWYRQDPGQGLRLIYYSQIVNDFQKGDIAEGYSVSREKKESFPLTVTSAQKNPTAFYLCASSMQGATEAFFGQGTRLTVV.